This TCR beta chain derives from a study of cytomegalovirus exposure and HLA in healthy donors. PCR involved 60 Vbeta and 13 Jbeta primers. Data came from immunoSEQ multiplex PCR; TCRdb stores just in-frame clones and leaves some out. Here the sample spans fewer than 200,000 clones, roughly 85% being singletons. Whole-study findings and limits: Presence/absence analyses took donor sequencing depth as roughly uniform. Associated with cytomegalovirus, according to the listing, were 164 TCR beta chains.

The V gene's germline CDR1 is LNHDA and CDR2 SQIVND (reference sequence). Trimming shortened V by 3 bases and J by 8 bases, and 20 bases separated the two germline ends. This CDR3 is 17 amino acids long. Remarks on this clone: The antigen is undetermined.

Sample: PBMCs. V gene TRBV19 combines with J gene TRBJ1-6, with D possibly TRBD1 on 5 matching bases. This clonotype was sampled from a man aged 40-50 years in good health and CMV-seronegative. The CDR3 DNA reads TGTGCCAGTAGTATTCTCTCTGGCGCGGGGCAGGATTCACCCCTCCACTTT. Translation: CASSILSGAGQDSPLHF.